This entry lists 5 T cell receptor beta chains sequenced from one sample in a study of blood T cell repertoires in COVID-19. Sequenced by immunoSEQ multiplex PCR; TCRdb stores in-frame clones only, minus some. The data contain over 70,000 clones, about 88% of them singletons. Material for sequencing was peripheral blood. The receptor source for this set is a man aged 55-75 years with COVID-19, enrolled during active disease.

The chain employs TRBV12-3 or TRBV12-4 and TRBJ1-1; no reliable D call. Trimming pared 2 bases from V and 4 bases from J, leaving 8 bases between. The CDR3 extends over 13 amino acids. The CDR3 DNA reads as TGTGCCAGCAGTTTAATAGATCGCACTGAAGCTTTCTTT. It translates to CASSLIDRTEAFF.

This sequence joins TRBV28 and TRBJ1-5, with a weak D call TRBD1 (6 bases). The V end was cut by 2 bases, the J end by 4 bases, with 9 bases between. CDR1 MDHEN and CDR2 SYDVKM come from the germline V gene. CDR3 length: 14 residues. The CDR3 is CASSLRGANQPQHF. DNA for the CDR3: TGTGCCAGCAGTTTACGGGGGGCAAATCAGCCCCAGCATTTT.

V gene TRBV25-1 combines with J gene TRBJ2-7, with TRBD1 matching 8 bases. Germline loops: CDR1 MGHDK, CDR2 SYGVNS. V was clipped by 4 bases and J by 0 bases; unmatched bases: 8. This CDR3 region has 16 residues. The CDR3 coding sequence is TGTGCCAGCAGTGCTTTGGGACAGGAAAGCTCCTACGAGCAGTACTTC. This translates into CASSALGQESSYEQYF.

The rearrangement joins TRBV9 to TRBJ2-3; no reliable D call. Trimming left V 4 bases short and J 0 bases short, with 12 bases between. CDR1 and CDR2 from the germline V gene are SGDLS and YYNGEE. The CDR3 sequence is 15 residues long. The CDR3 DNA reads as TGTGCCAGCAGCCGTGTGGTGAGTAGCACAGATACGCAGTATTTT. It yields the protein CASSRVVSSTDTQYF.

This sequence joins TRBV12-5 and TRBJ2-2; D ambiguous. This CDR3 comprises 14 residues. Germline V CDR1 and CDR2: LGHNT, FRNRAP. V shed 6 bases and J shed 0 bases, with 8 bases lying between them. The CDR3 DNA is TGTGCTAGTGGGGCCCTCACGAACACCGGGGAGCTGTTTTTT. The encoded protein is CASGALTNTGELFF.